This is a list of T cell receptor beta chains from one sample in a study of cytotoxic CD8 clonotypes in ibrutinib-treated CLL. The protocol was immunoSEQ multiplex PCR, while the TCRdb copy is restricted to in-frame clones and leaves out a portion. Among approximately 330,000 clones, roughly 80% were seen once, and the ten largest hold under 8.5%. The material sequenced was PBMCs, taken before ibrutinib treatment. The receptor set was obtained from a human donor with chronic lymphocytic leukemia. CDR3s include the opening cysteine and the closing phenylalanine or tryptophan. A D gene is named only where the DNA matches it firmly. The listing skips clone size in some rows; elsewhere it reads once, few, many or a size class.

j_call,clone_size,v_call,d_call,cdr3_aa,cdr3_nt
TRBJ2-1,-,TRBV29-1,-,CSAAISNHNEQFF,TGCAGCGCTGCTATATCGAATCACAATGAGCAGTTCTTC
TRBJ2-3,-,TRBV2,-,CASHLGPDTQYF,TGTGCCAGCCACCTGGGGCCAGATACGCAGTATTTT
TRBJ2-2,-,TRBV2,-,CASILASGTGELFF,-
TRBJ2-7,-,TRBV5-4,-,CASSPSGGRNEQYF,TGTGCCAGCAGCCCCTCGGGTGGGAGGAACGAGCAGTACTTC
TRBJ2-3,few,TRBV5-1,TRBD2,CASSLTGTSGSTDTQYF,TGCGCCAGCAGCTTGACCGGGACTAGCGGTAGCACAGATACGCAGTATTTT
TRBJ2-7,-,TRBV27,TRBD2,CASSLSSTSGNYEQYF,TGTGCCAGCAGTTTATCGTCAACTAGCGGGAACTACGAGCAGTACTTC
TRBJ2-7,once,TRBV2,-,CASGAYRAGEQYF,TGTGCCAGCGGGGCTTACAGGGCCGGCGAGCAGTACTTC
TRBJ1-1,-,TRBV9,-,CASSVAPQGLTEAFF,TGTGCCAGCAGCGTAGCGCCTCAGGGGCTAACTGAAGCTTTCTTT
TRBJ1-3,-,TRBV4-3,-,CASSQDLGSSGNTIYF,TGCGCCAGCAGCCAAGATTTAGGCAGCTCTGGAAACACCATATATTTT
TRBJ2-1,once,TRBV5-4,TRBD1,CASSLRDRAFYNEQFF,TGTGCCAGCAGCTTAAGGGACAGGGCTTTTTACAATGAGCAGTTCTTC
TRBJ2-1,-,TRBV6-1,TRBD2,CASRTSGRAAEQFF,TGTGCCAGCAGAACTAGCGGGAGGGCGGCTGAGCAGTTCTTC
TRBJ1-2,-,TRBV7-9,-,CASSLNQVFSPHGYTF,TGTGCCAGCAGCTTAAATCAGGTTTTCTCCCCTCATGGCTACACCTTC
TRBJ2-7,few,TRBV6-5,TRBD1,CASRGQGNPHYEQYF,TGTGCCAGCAGAGGACAGGGAAATCCCCACTACGAGCAGTACTTC
TRBJ2-7,-,TRBV6-5,-,CASSYRYEQYF,TGTGCCAGCAGTTACCGTTACGAGCAGTACTTC
TRBJ2-7,-,TRBV28,-,CASSLGVRRGTYEQYF,TGTGCCAGCAGTTTAGGCGTACGCCGAGGGACCTACGAGCAGTACTTC
TRBJ2-1,-,TRBV11-3,-,CASSRRGRDEQFF,TGTGCCAGCAGCCGAAGGGGTAGGGATGAGCAGTTCTTC
TRBJ2-2,-,TRBV5-1,TRBD1,CASSGGTGRTGELFF,TGCGCCAGCAGCGGAGGGACAGGGAGGACCGGGGAGCTGTTTTTT
TRBJ1-4,-,TRBV5-1,-,CASSSGLVATNEKLFF,TGCGCCAGCAGCTCCGGCCTAGTTGCAACTAATGAAAAACTGTTTTTT
TRBJ1-5,-,TRBV7-6,-,CASSITDKGAQHF,TGTGCGTCAAGCATAACAGACAAAGGGGCCCAGCATTTT
TRBJ1-2,medium-sized,TRBV2,-,CASSEKGYTF,TGTGCCAGCAGTGAAAAGGGCTACACCTTC